The sequence of this T cell receptor beta chain was determined in a study of OX40 agonist ivuxolimab in advanced cancers. Overall study results and limits: The authors also found low normalized T-cell clonal expansion in some nonresponders. On average, a greater number of expanded clones characterised CD8+ T cells relative to CD4+.

TCRdb's copy holds only in-frame clones and misses some; the assay was immunoSEQ multiplex PCR. The sample shows 30,000 to 40,000 clones, over 90% of them seen only once. This clone is a singleton in its sample. Its antigen remains unknown. This TCR was sampled from an adult with an advanced solid tumor such as melanoma, head and neck, liver or kidney cancer. The sample in question was CD4+ or CD8+ T cells sorted from blood, obtained in a trial of the OX40 agonist ivuxolimab.

This CDR3 is CASSLAHSHTDTQYF. The CDR3 DNA sequence: TGTGCCAGCAGCTTAGCCCACAGCCACACAGATACGCAGTATTTT. The chain couples TRBV11-2 to TRBJ2-3; no clear D gene. V gave up 1 base and J gave up 2 bases, with 10 bases separating them. Germline CDR1 SGHAT, CDR2 FQNNGV. The CDR3 length is 15 residues.